This is a list of T cell receptor beta chains from one sample in a study of shared clonotypes between healthy human individuals. This table comes from immunoSEQ multiplex PCR, and its TCRdb copy is limited to in-frame clones, with some not included. The profile shows 550,000 to 800,000 clones, roughly 70% of them singletons. Sequenced input: memory CD4+ T cells sorted from blood. The receptors come from a woman aged 25 to 39 in good health. The conserved cysteine and the conserved F or W are not part of the CDR3 here. Fields, in order: CDR3 length, J gene, V gene, CDR3 protein.

15,TRBJ1-1,TRBV14,ASSQEFRDNGNTEAF
11,TRBJ1-6,TRBV7-9,ASSSGLVLSLH
11,TRBJ2-7,TRBV13,ASSHRGPYEQY
14,TRBJ2-3,TRBV28,ASSLSVAGDGDTQY
13,TRBJ2-7,TRBV11-2,ASSLLWTEGYEQY
13,TRBJ2-2,TRBV5-1,ASSPTGVNTGELF
12,TRBJ1-1,TRBV6-1,ASRRGQENTEAF
14,TRBJ2-3,TRBV7-6,ASSSKGLALTDTQY
10,TRBJ2-5,TRBV2,ASSQRGETQY
12,TRBJ1-4,TRBV30,AWRPRIGHEKLF
12,TRBJ2-1,TRBV5-1,ASSLDVSWPVQF
15,TRBJ2-3,TRBV15,ATSRDVGRAVSDTQY
15,TRBJ2-7,TRBV30,AWSIYRTSYPPYEQY
14,TRBJ2-7,TRBV5-1,ASRSSPGQGQYEQY
13,TRBJ2-3,TRBV19,ASSNLDSLGDTQY
13,TRBJ1-5,TRBV5-1,ASSLGTVRNQPQH
12,TRBJ2-1,TRBV7-2,ASSLGGDYNEQF
12,TRBJ1-4,TRBV2,ASSRSDRGEKLF
12,TRBJ1-2,TRBV27,ASSPGDRAAGYT
14,TRBJ2-3,TRBV6-1,ASSGRPGGSTDTQY
13,TRBJ2-7,TRBV5-1,ASSVGDRDSGEQY
13,TRBJ2-1,TRBV30,AWSVLIGSMDEQF
15,TRBJ2-2,TRBV28,ASSSSRDRGHTGELF
13,TRBJ2-3,TRBV15,ATSRDSGLTDTQY
15,TRBJ1-3,TRBV9,ASSVDGGVKAGNTIY
11,TRBJ2-7,TRBV2,ASRAPTALEQY
11,TRBJ1-4,TRBV5-4,ASSLKSNEKLF
13,TRBJ2-5,TRBV6-6,ASKLGPSGQETQY
13,TRBJ1-2,TRBV10-1,ASSDTGTSEYGYT
13,TRBJ1-1,TRBV6-1,ASSEHVLGVAEAF
10,TRBJ1-2,TRBV10-3,AISEGPQGYT
13,TRBJ1-2,TRBV7-2,ASSSPGGAFRGYT
15,TRBJ2-7,TRBV4-1,ASSQAARSGTGHEQY
12,TRBJ2-1,TRBV18,ASSPGTAGNEQF
9,TRBJ1-1,TRBV6-6,ASSYGAEAF
12,TRBJ1-2,TRBV28,ASSVGTGDYGYT
12,TRBJ2-7,TRBV11-2,ASSAKSGAGEQY
18,TRBJ2-6,TRBV4-1,ASSQAPGREGSSGANVLT
10,TRBJ2-7,TRBV2,ASSEDGPGQY